This T cell receptor beta chain stems from a study of T-cell reconstitution after alpha-beta-depleted transplantation in children. Unique molecular identifiers were used to barcode this TCRbeta library. TCRdb used MiXCR to reprocess the PCR reads, holding one entry per CDR3 protein. The table lists 350,000 to 400,000 distinct CDR3 sequences, 20% of them singletons. This clonotype was counted only a few times. Germline assignment: CDR1 SGHRS and CDR2 YFSETQ. The CDR3 covers 14 residues. Between the trimmed V and J ends, which lost 4 bases and 5 bases, there was a span of 12 bases. The sample was PBMCs from the stem cell graft donor, taken from the stem cell graft. The TCR was taken from a human donor who donated a stem cell graft to a child with acute myeloid leukemia. This chain joins TRBV5-1 and TRBJ2-2; D is unresolved. The CDR3 coding sequence is TGCGCCAGCAGCCTCATGGACGGAACCGGGGAGCTGTTTTTT. Translation: CASSLMDGTGELFF. The variable domain in full, completed from reference TRBV5-1 and TRBJ2-2, reads KAGVTQTPRYLIKTRGQQVTLSCSPISGHRSVSWYQQTPGQGLQFLFEYFSETQRNKGNFPGRFSGRQFSNSRSEMNVSTLELGDSALYLCASSLMDGTGELFFGEGSRLTVL.